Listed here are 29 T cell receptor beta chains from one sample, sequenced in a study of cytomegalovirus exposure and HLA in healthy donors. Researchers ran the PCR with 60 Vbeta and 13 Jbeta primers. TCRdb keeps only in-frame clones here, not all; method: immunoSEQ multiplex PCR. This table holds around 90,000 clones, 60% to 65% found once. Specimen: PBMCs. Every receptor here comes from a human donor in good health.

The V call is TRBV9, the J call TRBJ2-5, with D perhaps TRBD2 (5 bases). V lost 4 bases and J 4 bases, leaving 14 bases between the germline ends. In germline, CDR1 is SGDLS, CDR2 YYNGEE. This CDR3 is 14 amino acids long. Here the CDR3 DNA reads TGTGCCAGCAGCCGGGGAAGGACTTTAGAGACCCAGTACTTC. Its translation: CASSRGRTLETQYF.

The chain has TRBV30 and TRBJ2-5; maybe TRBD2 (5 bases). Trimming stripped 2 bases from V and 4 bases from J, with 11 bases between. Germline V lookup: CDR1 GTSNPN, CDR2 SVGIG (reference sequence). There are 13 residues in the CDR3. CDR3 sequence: CAWSPGVGETQYF. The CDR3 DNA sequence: TGTGCCTGGAGTCCCGGGGTAGGAGAGACCCAGTACTTC.

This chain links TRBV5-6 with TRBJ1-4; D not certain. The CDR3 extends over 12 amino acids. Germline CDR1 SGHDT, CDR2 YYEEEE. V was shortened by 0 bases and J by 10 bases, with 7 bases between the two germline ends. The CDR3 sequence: CASSLGSGKLFF. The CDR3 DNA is TGTGCCAGCAGCTTGGGAAGCGGAAAACTGTTTTTT.

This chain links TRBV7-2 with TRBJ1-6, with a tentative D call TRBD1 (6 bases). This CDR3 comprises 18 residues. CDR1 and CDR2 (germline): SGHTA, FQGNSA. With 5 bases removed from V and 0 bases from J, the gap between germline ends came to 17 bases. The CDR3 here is CASSPRGVKSSYNSPLHF. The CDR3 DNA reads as TGTGCCAGCAGCCCCAGGGGAGTTAAGAGCTCCTATAATTCACCCCTCCACTTT.

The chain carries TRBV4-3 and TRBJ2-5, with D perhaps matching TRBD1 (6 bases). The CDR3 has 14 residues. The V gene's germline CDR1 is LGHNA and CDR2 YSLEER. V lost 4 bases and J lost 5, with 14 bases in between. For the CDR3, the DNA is TGCGCCAGCAGCCGATCCGGGACACGGGAGACCCAGTACTTC. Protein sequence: CASSRSGTRETQYF.

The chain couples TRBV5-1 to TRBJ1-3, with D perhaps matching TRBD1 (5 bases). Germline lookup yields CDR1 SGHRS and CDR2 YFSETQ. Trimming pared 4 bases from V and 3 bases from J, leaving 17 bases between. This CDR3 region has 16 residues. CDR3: CASSPDSASLGNTIYF. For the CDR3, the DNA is TGCGCCAGCAGCCCCGACAGTGCATCTCTTGGAAACACCATATATTTT.

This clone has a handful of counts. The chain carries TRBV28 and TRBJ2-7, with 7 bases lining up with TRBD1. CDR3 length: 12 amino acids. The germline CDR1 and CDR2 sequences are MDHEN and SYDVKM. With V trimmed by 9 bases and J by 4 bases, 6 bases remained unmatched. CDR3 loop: CASRQGPYEQYF. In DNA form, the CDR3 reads TGTGCCAGTAGACAGGGCCCGTACGAGCAGTACTTC.

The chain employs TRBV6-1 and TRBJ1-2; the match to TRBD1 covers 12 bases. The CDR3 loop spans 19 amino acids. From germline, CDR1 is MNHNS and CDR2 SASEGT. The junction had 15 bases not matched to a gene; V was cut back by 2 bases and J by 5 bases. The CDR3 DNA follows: TGTGCCAGCAGTGAAAGAGGAGGGGACAGGGGGCGAGTACCATATGGCTACACCTTC. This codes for CASSERGGDRGRVPYGYTF.

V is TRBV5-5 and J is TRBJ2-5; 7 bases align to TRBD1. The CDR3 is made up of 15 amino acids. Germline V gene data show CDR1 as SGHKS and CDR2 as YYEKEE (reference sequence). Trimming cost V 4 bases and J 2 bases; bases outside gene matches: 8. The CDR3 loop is CASSGLGTVQETQYF. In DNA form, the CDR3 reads TGTGCCAGCAGCGGCCTAGGGACAGTACAAGAGACCCAGTACTTC.

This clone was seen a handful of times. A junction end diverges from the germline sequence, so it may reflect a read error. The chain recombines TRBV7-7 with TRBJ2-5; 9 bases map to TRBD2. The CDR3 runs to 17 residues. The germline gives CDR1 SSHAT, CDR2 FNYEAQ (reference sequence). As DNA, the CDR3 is TGTGCTAGCAGCGCCGGGGATAGCGGGGGAATGCAAGAGACCCAGTACTTC. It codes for CASSAGDSGGMQETQYF. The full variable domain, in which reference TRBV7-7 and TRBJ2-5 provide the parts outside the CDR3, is GAGVSQSPRYKVTKRGQDVTLRCDPISSHATLYWYQQALGQGPEFLTYFNYEAQPDKSGLPSDRFSAERPEGSISTLTIQRTEQRDSAMYRCASSAGDSGGMQETQYFGPGTRLLVL.

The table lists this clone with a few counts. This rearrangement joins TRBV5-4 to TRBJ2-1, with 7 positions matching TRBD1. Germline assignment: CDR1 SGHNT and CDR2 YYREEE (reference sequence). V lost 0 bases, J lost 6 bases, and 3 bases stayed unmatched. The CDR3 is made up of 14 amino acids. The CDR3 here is CASSLGQGFNEQFF. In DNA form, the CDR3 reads TGTGCCAGCAGCTTGGGACAGGGTTTCAATGAGCAGTTCTTC.

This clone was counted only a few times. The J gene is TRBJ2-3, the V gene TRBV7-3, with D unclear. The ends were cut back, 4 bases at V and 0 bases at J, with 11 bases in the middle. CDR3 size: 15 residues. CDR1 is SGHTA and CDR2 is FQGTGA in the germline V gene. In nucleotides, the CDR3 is TGTGCCAGCAGCTCGCCCGGGTCTAGCACAGATACGCAGTATTTT. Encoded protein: CASSSPGSSTDTQYF.

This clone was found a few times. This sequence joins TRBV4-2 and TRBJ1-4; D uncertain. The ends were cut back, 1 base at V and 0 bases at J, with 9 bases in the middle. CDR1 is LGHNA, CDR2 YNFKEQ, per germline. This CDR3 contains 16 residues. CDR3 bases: TGTGCCAGCAGCCAAGCCCACAGAGCAACTAATGAAAAACTGTTTTTT. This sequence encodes CASSQAHRATNEKLFF.

CDR3 loop: CASSPRTRPNEKLFF. The CDR3 DNA reads TGTGCCAGCTCACCACGGACAAGACCTAATGAAAAACTGTTTTTT. This chain connects TRBV18 to TRBJ1-4, with D possibly being TRBD1 (5 bases). The CDR3 is 15 residues long. Germline assignment: CDR1 KGHSH and CDR2 LQKENI. The germline V and J ends were trimmed by 1 base and 3 bases, with 9 bases remaining between them.

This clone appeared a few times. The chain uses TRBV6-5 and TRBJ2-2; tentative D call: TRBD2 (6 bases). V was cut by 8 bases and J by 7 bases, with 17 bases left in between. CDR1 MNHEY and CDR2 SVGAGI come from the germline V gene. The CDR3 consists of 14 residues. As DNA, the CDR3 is TGTGCCAGCCATACCGCGGGGTTCGGCGGGGAGCTGTTTTTT. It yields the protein CASHTAGFGGELFF.

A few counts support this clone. CDR3 amino acids: CASSLHASHYGYTF. Written as DNA, the CDR3 is TGTGCCAGCAGCTTACACGCGTCTCACTATGGCTACACCTTC. The chain has TRBV11-2 and TRBJ1-2; D not certain. The CDR3 contains 14 residues. V was clipped by 2 bases and J by 3 bases, with 10 bases between them. Germline assignment: CDR1 SGHAT and CDR2 FQNNGV.

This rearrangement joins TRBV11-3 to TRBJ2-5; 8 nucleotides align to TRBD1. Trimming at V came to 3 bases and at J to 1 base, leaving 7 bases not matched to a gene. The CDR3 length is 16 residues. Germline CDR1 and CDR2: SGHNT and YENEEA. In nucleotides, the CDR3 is TGTGCCAGCAGCTTTAGACAGGGGAGGACCCAAGAGACCCAGTACTTC. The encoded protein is CASSFRQGRTQETQYF.

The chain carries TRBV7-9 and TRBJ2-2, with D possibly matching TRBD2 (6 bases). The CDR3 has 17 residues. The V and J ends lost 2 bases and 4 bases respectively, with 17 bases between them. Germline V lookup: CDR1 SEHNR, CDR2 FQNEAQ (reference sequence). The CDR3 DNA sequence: TGTGCCAGCAGCTTATACGGCGGGGTAGGATCCACCGGGGAGCTGTTTTTT. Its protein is CASSLYGGVGSTGELFF.

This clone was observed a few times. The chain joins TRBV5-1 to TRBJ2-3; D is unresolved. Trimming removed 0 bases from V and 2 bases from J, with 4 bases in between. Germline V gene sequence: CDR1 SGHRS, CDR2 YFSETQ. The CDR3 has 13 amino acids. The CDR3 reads CASSLGHTDTQYF. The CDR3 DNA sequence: TGCGCCAGCAGCTTGGGTCACACAGATACGCAGTATTTT.

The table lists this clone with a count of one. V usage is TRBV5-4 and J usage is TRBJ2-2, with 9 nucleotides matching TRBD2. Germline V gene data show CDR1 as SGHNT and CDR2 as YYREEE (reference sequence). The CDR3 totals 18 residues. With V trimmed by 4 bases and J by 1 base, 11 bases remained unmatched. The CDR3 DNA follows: TGTGCCAGCAGCCTTGGGGGGCTAGCGGGGATGAACACCGGGGAGCTGTTTTTT. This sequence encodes CASSLGGLAGMNTGELFF.

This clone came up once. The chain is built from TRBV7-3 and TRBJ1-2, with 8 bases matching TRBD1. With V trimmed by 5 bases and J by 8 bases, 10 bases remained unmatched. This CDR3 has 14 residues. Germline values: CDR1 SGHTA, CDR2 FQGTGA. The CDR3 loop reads CASSPTGGSLGYTF. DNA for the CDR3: TGTGCCAGCAGCCCCACAGGGGGATCTTTAGGCTACACCTTC.

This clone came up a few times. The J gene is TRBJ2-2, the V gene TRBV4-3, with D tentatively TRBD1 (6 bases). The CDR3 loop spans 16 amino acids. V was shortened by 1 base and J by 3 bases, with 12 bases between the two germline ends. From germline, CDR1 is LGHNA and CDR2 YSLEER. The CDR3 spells CASSQAWGQYTGELFF. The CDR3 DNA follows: TGCGCCAGCAGCCAAGCGTGGGGGCAGTACACCGGGGAGCTGTTTTTT.

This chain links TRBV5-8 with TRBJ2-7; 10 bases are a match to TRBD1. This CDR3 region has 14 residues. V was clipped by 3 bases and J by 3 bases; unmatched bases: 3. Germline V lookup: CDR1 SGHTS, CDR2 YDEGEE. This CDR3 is CASSSRTGGYEQYF. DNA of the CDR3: TGTGCCAGCAGCTCAAGGACAGGGGGCTACGAGCAGTACTTC. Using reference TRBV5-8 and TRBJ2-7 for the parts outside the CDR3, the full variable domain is EAGVTQSPTHLIKTRGQQATLRCSPISGHTSVYWYQQALGLGLQFLLWYDEGEERNRGNFPPRFSGRQFPNYSSELNVNALELEDSALYLCASSSRTGGYEQYFGPGTRLTVT.

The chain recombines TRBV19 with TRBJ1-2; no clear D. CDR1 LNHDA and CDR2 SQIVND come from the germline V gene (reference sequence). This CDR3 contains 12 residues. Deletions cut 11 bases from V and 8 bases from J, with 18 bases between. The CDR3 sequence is CASETKGGGYTF. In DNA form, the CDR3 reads TGTGCCTCGGAAACGAAGGGAGGCGGCTACACCTTC.

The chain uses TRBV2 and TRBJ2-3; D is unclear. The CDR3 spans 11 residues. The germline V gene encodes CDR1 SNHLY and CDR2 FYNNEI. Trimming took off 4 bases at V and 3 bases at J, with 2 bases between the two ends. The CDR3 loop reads CASSATDTQYF. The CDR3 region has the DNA TGTGCCAGCAGTGCGACAGATACGCAGTATTTT.

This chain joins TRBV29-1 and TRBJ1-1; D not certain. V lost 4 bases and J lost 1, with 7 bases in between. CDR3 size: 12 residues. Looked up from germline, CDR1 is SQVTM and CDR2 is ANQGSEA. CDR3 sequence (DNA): TGCAGCGTTGCAGTCACGAACACTGAAGCTTTCTTT. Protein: CSVAVTNTEAFF.

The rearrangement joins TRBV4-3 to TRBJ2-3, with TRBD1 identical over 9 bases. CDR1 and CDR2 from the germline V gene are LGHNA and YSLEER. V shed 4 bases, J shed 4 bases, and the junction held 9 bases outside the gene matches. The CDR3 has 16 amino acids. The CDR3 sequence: CASSPKPTGGADTQYF. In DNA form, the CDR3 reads TGCGCCAGCAGCCCTAAACCGACAGGGGGAGCAGATACGCAGTATTTT.

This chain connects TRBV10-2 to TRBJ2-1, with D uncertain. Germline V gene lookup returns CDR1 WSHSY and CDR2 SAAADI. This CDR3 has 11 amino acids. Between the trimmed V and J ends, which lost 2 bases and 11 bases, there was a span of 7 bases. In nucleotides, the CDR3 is TGCGCCAGCAGTGAGGAGGCAAAGCAGTTCTTC. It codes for CASSEEAKQFF.

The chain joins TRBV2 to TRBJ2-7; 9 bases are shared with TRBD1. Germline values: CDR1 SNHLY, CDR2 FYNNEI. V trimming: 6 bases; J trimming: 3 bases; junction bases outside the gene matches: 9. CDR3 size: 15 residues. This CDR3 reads CASRTRDRAFYEQYF. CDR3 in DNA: TGTGCCAGCAGGACAAGGGACAGGGCCTTCTACGAGCAGTACTTC.